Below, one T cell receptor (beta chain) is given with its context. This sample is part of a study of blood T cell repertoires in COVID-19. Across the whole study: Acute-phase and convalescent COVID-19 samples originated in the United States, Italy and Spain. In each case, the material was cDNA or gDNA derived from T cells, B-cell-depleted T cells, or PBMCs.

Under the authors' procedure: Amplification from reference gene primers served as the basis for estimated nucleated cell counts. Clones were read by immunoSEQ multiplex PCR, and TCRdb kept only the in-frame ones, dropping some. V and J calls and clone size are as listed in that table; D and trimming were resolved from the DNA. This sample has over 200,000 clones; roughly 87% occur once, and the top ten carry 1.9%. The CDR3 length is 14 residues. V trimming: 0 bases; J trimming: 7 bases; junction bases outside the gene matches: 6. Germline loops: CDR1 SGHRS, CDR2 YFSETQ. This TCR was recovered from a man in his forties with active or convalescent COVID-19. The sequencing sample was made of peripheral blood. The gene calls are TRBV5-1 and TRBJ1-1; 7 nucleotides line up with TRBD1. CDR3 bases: TGCGCCAGCAGCTTGGTAGGGGGCGGGAATGAAGCTTTCTTT. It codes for CASSLVGGGNEAFF. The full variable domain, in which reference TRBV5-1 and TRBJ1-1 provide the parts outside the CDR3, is KAGVTQTPRYLIKTRGQQVTLSCSPISGHRSVSWYQQTPGQGLQFLFEYFSETQRNKGNFPGRFSGRQFSNSRSEMNVSTLELGDSALYLCASSLVGGGNEAFFGQGTRLTVV.